The rows below give T cell receptor beta chains drawn from one sample of a study of T-cell memory formation after mild COVID-19. TCRdb reprocessed the 5' RACE reads with MiXCR, giving one entry per CDR3 protein. The repertoire includes around 250,000 distinct CDR3 sequences, 16% of them detected once, and 20% to 25% sits in the top ten. Sequenced material: PBMCs or a T cell subset sorted from them (not recorded which). These TCRs come from a man aged 18 to 30 who had mild COVID-19 (a few samples of this study predate the infection). Cell type and time point are not known. CDR3s include the opening cysteine and the closing phenylalanine or tryptophan. The D gene is left open where the match is weak. Where a row states a size, it is once, few, many or the class of an expanded clone; other rows omit it.

d_gene | j_gene | v_gene | abundance | CDR3nt | CDR3aa
TRBD1 | TRBJ2-2 | TRBV5-1 | NA | TGCGCCAGCAGTCTACGCCCGAGGATTCCGGGACAGGGGTTGACCGGGGAGCTGTTTTTT | CASSLRPRIPGQGLTGELFF
TRBD1 | TRBJ1-1 | TRBV27 | NA | TGTGCCAGCAGTTTAGCGACAGGGGGCACTGAAGCTTTCTTT | CASSLATGGTEAFF
TRBD1 | TRBJ1-1 | TRBV29-1 | NA | TGCAGCGTTGATTCCGGACAGGGGTGGACTGAAGCTTTCTTT | CSVDSGQGWTEAFF
NA | TRBJ1-1 | TRBV25-1 | few | TGTGCCAGCAGCGACGACAGAGGTTACACTGAAGCTTTCTTT | CASSDDRGYTEAFF
NA | TRBJ2-3 | TRBV7-2 | NA | TGTGCCAGCAGCTTAGCGGGGCTCCCCCCTGGGTATTTT | CASSLAGLPPGYF
TRBD1 | TRBJ1-2 | TRBV7-2 | few | TGTGCCAGCAGCTATGACAGGGCTCGATATGGCTACACCTTC | CASSYDRARYGYTF
NA | TRBJ2-2 | TRBV28 | NA | TGTGCCAGCAGTTTAACAGGGCGGACAGCGAACACCGGGGAGCTGTTTTTT | CASSLTGRTANTGELFF
NA | TRBJ2-3 | TRBV20-1 | NA | TGCAGTGCTAGAGATGTGACGGGTTCGGCCCCAGATACGCAGTATTTT | CSARDVTGSAPDTQYF
NA | TRBJ2-3 | TRBV9 | many | TGTGCCAGCAGCGTAGCTGGTGGGCTCAAGGATACGCAGTATTTT | CASSVAGGLKDTQYF
NA | TRBJ2-2 | TRBV10-1 | NA | TGCGCCAGCAGGCAGACTCTATCTGGCGGGGAGCTGTTTTTT | CASRQTLSGGELFF
NA | TRBJ1-2 | TRBV4-1 | few | TGCGCCAGCAGCCAAGCCGTAGGTGGCTATGGCTACACCTTC | CASSQAVGGYGYTF
NA | TRBJ1-2 | TRBV6-5 | NA | TGTGCCAGCAGTTATAAGGCGGATAACTATGGCTACACCTTC | CASSYKADNYGYTF
NA | TRBJ1-1 | TRBV4-3 | NA | TGCGCCAGCAGCCAAGAGTGGAGTAACACTGAAGCTTTCTTT | CASSQEWSNTEAFF
NA | TRBJ1-6 | TRBV12-3/TRBV12-4 | NA | TGTGCCAGCAGTTTAAGTCGGGAAAGAGGATCACCCCTCCACTTT | CASSLSRERGSPLHF
TRBD2 | TRBJ2-3 | TRBV7-3 | few | TGTGCCAGCAGCGGCGGGACTAGGGCAGATACGCAGTATTTT | CASSGGTRADTQYF
NA | TRBJ2-5 | TRBV20-1 | NA | TGCAGTGCTAGAGGGGGGACAAAGTCAAACCAAGAGACCCAGTACTTC | CSARGGTKSNQETQYF
TRBD1 | TRBJ2-5 | TRBV7-2 | NA | TGTGCCAGCAGCTTGGACAGGGGGGAAGAGACCCAGTACTTC | CASSLDRGEETQYF
NA | TRBJ2-2 | TRBV5-1 | NA | TGCGCCAGCAGCTCCAAGGGCGGGGAGCTGTTTTTT | CASSSKGGELFF
TRBD2 | TRBJ2-1 | TRBV7-8 | NA | TGTGCCAGCAGCCCAGGGGCGGGGGGGCCAACTTCCTACAATGAGCAGTTCTTC | CASSPGAGGPTSYNEQFF
NA | TRBJ2-2 | TRBV24-1 | NA | TGTGCCACCAGATCGGAGACCGGGGAGCTGTTTTTT | CATRSETGELFF
NA | TRBJ2-2 | TRBV9 | NA | TGTGCCAGCAGCGTAGAGAGTAGGGTAAACACCGGGGAGCTGTTTTTT | CASSVESRVNTGELFF
TRBD2 | TRBJ2-1 | TRBV20-1 | NA | TGCAGTGCTCTCAGTAACGGGGGGGCCCCTAATGAGCAGTTCTTC | CSALSNGGAPNEQFF
NA | TRBJ2-5 | TRBV5-1 | few | TGCGCCAGCAGCCCCCGCAAGGAATTCGCGACCAAGACCCAGTACTTC | CASSPRKEFATKTQYF
NA | TRBJ2-3 | TRBV12-3/TRBV12-4 | few | TGTGCCAGCAGTTTTGTACTGACAACAGATACGCAGTATTTT | CASSFVLTTDTQYF
NA | TRBJ1-2 | TRBV28 | few | TGTGCCAGCAGTTTAAGGGGATTCTATGGCTACACCTTC | CASSLRGFYGYTF
NA | TRBJ2-2 | TRBV5-6 | NA | TGTGCCAGTAACAGGGCGGGGACCACCGGGGAGCTGTTTTTT | CASNRAGTTGELFF
TRBD1 | TRBJ1-4 | TRBV27 | NA | TGTGCCAGCAGTTTCCGGGAGGGGGCAAGTGGAAAACTGTTTTTT | CASSFREGASGKLFF
NA | TRBJ1-1 | TRBV5-1 | few | TGCGCCAGCAGCCCACAAGCATCGAACACTGAAGCTTTCTTT | CASSPQASNTEAFF
NA | TRBJ1-2 | TRBV11-2 | few | TGTGCCAGCAGCTTTAGCTTACCTAACTATGGCTACACCTTC | CASSFSLPNYGYTF
NA | TRBJ2-5 | TRBV20-1 | NA | TGCAGTGCTAGGCACGAAGGCTGGGAGACCCAGTACTTC | CSARHEGWETQYF
TRBD2 | TRBJ2-7 | TRBV11-3 | few | TGTGCCAGCAGCCTGACTAGCGTTCACGAGCAGTACTTC | CASSLTSVHEQYF
NA | TRBJ2-2 | TRBV4-3 | NA | TGCGCCAGCAGCTCGCAAAGCCAGGGTTCCACCGGGGAGCTGTTTTTT | CASSSQSQGSTGELFF
NA | TRBJ2-2 | TRBV29-1 | few | TGCAGCGTCACAGGGTACACCGGGGAGCTGTTTTTT | CSVTGYTGELFF
NA | TRBJ1-5 | TRBV28 | few | TGTGCCAGCATTCCGGGAGAAGGGCAGCCCCAGCATTTT | CASIPGEGQPQHF
TRBD2 | TRBJ2-1 | TRBV12-3/TRBV12-4 | NA | TGTGCCAGCAGCCCGGGACTAGCGGGTTTCTCCTACAATGAGCAGTTCTTC | CASSPGLAGFSYNEQFF
NA | TRBJ2-2 | TRBV27 | many | TGTGCCAGCAGTTTATCGCATCCTCGCACCGGGGAGCTGTTTTTT | CASSLSHPRTGELFF
TRBD1 | TRBJ2-7 | TRBV12-3/TRBV12-4 | NA | TGTGCCAGCAACTCCGACGCGGACAGGAAGTACTTC | CASNSDADRKYF
TRBD2 | TRBJ2-5 | TRBV20-1 | many | TGCAGTGCCAAGACTAGCGTACAAGAGACCCAGTACTTC | CSAKTSVQETQYF
NA | TRBJ2-4 | TRBV7-9 | many | TGTGCCAGCAGCTTAGCGGGACGAGGGAAAAACATTCAGTACTTC | CASSLAGRGKNIQYF
TRBD1 | TRBJ1-1 | TRBV3-1 | NA | TGTGCCAGCAGCCCGTCGGGACAGTGGAACACTGAAGCTTTCTTT | CASSPSGQWNTEAFF